This T cell receptor (beta chain) was sequenced during a study of glioma-infiltrating T cells. General study findings and limits: Very few CDR3 sequences were shared between tissue and blood. Non-neoplastic patients had below-expected tissue-blood divergence, while all gliomas exceeded expectation.

This clonotype was seen repeatedly, ten times or more. Its cognate antigen is unknown. TCR alpha and beta CDR3 regions were amplified from RNA using iRepertoire nested multiplex PCR. One-step reverse transcription and amplification started from around 100-400 ng of tissue mRNA or PBMC total RNA. TCRdb analysed the multiplex PCR reads with MiXCR anew, one entry per CDR3 protein. The data show tens of thousands of distinct CDR3 sequences, 20% to 25% seen once. Sequencing used glioma tissue, nonneoplastic brain tissue, or PBMCs (not recorded which). The receptor comes from a human donor with low-grade glioma or glioblastoma, undergoing nonglioma brain surgery, or in good health (not recorded which).

The CDR3 DNA follows: TGTGCCAGCACCGCGAGACAGGCTAAGAACACTGAAGCTTTCTTT. Translated, it gives CASTARQAKNTEAFF. The genes are TRBV2 and TRBJ1-1; maybe TRBD1 (6 bases). The CDR3 is made up of 15 amino acids. Trimming pared 7 bases from V and 1 base from J, leaving 16 bases between. The germline V gene has CDR1 SNHLY and CDR2 FYNNEI.